The 3 T cell receptor beta chains presented below share a single source sample, sequenced in a study of blood T cell repertoires in COVID-19. Assay used: immunoSEQ multiplex PCR; TCRdb lists only in-frame clones, some missing. Of about 31,000 clones in the sample, approximately 90% were seen once. Sequencing was carried out using peripheral blood. Source of these receptors: a man between 60 and 70 years old with acute or convalescent COVID-19.

The chain uses TRBV5-1 and TRBJ2-7; the match to TRBD2 covers 13 bases. Germline V gene lookup returns CDR1 SGHRS and CDR2 YFSETQ. Unmatched junction bases numbered 3, after V lost 3 bases and J lost 3 bases. The CDR3 is 15 amino acids. The CDR3 nucleotides are TGCGCCAGCAGCTGGACTAGCGGGAGTATCTACGAGCAGTACTTC. Residues: CASSWTSGSIYEQYF.

The gene calls are TRBV2 and TRBJ1-2; TRBD1 is a possible D gene (6 bases). This CDR3 spans 13 amino acids. Trimming pared 5 bases from V and 8 bases from J, leaving 15 bases between. In germline, CDR1 is SNHLY, CDR2 FYNNEI. The CDR3 nucleotides read TGTGCCAGCAGTCCCGGACAGAGTGGGGGCTACACCTTC. Its protein product is CASSPGQSGGYTF.

This chain links TRBV4-2 with TRBJ2-1; TRBD2 aligns across 7 bases. The junction had 7 bases not matched to a gene; V was cut back by 4 bases and J by 4 bases. CDR1 is LGHNA, CDR2 YNFKEQ, per germline. The CDR3 loop spans 15 amino acids. CDR3 sequence (DNA): TGTGCCAGCAGCCGCTCCGGGACTAATTACAATGAGCAGTTCTTC. This gives the protein CASSRSGTNYNEQFF.